This passage covers 17 T cell receptor beta chains from one sample sequenced in a study of memory CD4+ T cells and cytomegalovirus serostatus. The sort gate was single viable CD3+CD4+CD8-CD45RO+ cells for memory CD4+ T cells. Profiled with immunoSEQ multiplex PCR; TCRdb holds only in-frame clones, not every one. The sample shows approximately 27,000 clones, about three quarters of them seen only once. The sequenced sample was memory CD4+ T cells from blood. All receptors come from an adult in good health and CMV-seronegative.

The chain employs TRBV2 and TRBJ2-3, with TRBD2 as a possible D gene (6 bases). Trimming took 11 bases from V and 4 from J, leaving 13 bases between them. This CDR3 comprises 12 residues. Germline V gives CDR1 SNHLY, CDR2 FYNNEI. Here the CDR3 DNA reads TGTGCCTCGGAGGGGCAAGCAGATACGCAGTATTTT. Protein: CASEGQADTQYF.

The chain employs TRBV4-3 and TRBJ1-3, with TRBD1 identical over 8 bases. J was trimmed by 0 bases and V by 4 bases; bases with no gene match: 2. Germline assignment: CDR1 LGHNA and CDR2 YSLEER. This CDR3 spans 15 amino acids. The CDR3 region has the DNA TGCGCCAGCAGCCCCACAGGGGGCTCTGGAAACACCATATATTTT. It codes for CASSPTGGSGNTIYF.

J is TRBJ2-5 and V is TRBV5-4; D assignment may be TRBD1 or TRBD2 (5 bases each). The CDR3 extends over 18 amino acids. Per the germline V gene, CDR1 is SGHNT and CDR2 is YYREEE (reference sequence). V was clipped by 0 bases and J by 2 bases, with 20 bases between them. As DNA, the CDR3 is TGTGCCAGCAGCTTGGGGGACGGCTCCTCAAGGTGGCAAGAGACCCAGTACTTC. The encoded protein is CASSLGDGSSRWQETQYF. The full variable domain, completed using reference TRBV5-4 and TRBJ2-5, is ETGVTQSPTHLIKTRGQQVTLRCSSQSGHNTVSWYQQALGQGPQFIFQYYREEENGRGNFPPRFSGLQFPNYSSELNVNALELDDSALYLCASSLGDGSSRWQETQYFGPGTRLLVL.

The rearrangement uses TRBV4-3 and TRBJ2-7; 9 bases map to TRBD1. Germline CDR1 reads LGHNA; CDR2 reads YSLEER. Losses at the gene ends were 3 bases for V and 3 bases for J; bases not matched to a gene: 9. CDR3 size: 16 residues. CDR3 nucleotides: TGCGCCAGCAGCCATAGCACCGGGACAGGGCGCTACGAGCAGTACTTC. Its protein is CASSHSTGTGRYEQYF.

The V call is TRBV19, the J call TRBJ2-3; 7 positions match TRBD2. V lost 4 bases to trimming and J lost 3 bases; unmatched junction nucleotides: 10. The CDR3 sequence is 16 residues long. Germline loops: CDR1 LNHDA, CDR2 SQIVND (reference sequence). CDR3 sequence (DNA): TGTGCCAGTAGTAAAGGACTAGGAGATTTAACAGATACGCAGTATTTT. Encoded protein: CASSKGLGDLTDTQYF.

The chain has TRBV15 and TRBJ2-1; TRBD2 might be the D (5 bases). The CDR3 extends over 15 amino acids. The ends were cut back, 5 bases at V and 1 base at J, with 12 bases in the middle. The germline CDR1 and CDR2 sequences are LNHNV and YYDKDF (reference sequence). The CDR3 nucleotides are TGTGCCACCAGCTCCGCGGGTAGATCCTACAATGAGCAGTTCTTC. Protein: CATSSAGRSYNEQFF.

The chain recombines TRBV7-2 with TRBJ2-5, with D possibly called TRBD1 or TRBD2 (5 bases each). Germline V gene sequence: CDR1 SGHTA, CDR2 FQGNSA. This CDR3 has 14 amino acids. Trimming pared 2 bases from V and 1 base from J, leaving 8 bases between. CDR3 DNA sequence: TGTGCCAGCAGCTTATGGGGGACCCAAGAGACCCAGTACTTC. Protein product: CASSLWGTQETQYF.

J is TRBJ1-5 and V is TRBV19, with D maybe TRBD1 (6 bases). Deletions cut 6 bases from V and 3 bases from J, with 9 bases between. Germline CDR1 reads LNHDA; CDR2 reads SQIVND (reference sequence). This CDR3 spans 13 amino acids. The CDR3 here is CASSQGHNQPQHF. The DNA for the CDR3 is TGTGCCAGTAGCCAGGGACACAATCAGCCCCAGCATTTT.

The J gene is TRBJ1-5, the V gene TRBV19, with D possibly matching TRBD1 (6 bases). Germline V lookup: CDR1 LNHDA, CDR2 SQIVND (reference sequence). The CDR3 is 15 amino acids. The ends were cut back, 11 bases at V and 7 bases at J, with 24 bases in the middle. CDR3 residues: CASNGQPLSSQPQHF. DNA of the CDR3: TGTGCCTCCAACGGACAGCCCCTTAGTTCCCAGCCCCAGCATTTT.

This clone was recorded only once. The chain recombines TRBV28 with TRBJ1-2; D possibly corresponds to TRBD1 (5 bases). The CDR3 contains 11 residues. The V and J ends lost 4 bases and 8 bases respectively, with 8 bases between them. Germline V gene lookup returns CDR1 MDHEN and CDR2 SYDVKM. The CDR3 loop is CASSYRDGYTF. CDR3 bases: TGTGCCAGCAGTTATAGGGACGGCTACACCTTC.

V is TRBV6-5 and J is TRBJ1-1; unclear D gene. CDR3 length: 13 residues. Germline CDR1 MNHEY, CDR2 SVGAGI. With 8 bases removed from V and 6 bases from J, the gap between germline ends came to 16 bases. The CDR3 nucleotides read TGTGCCAGCCTAAAAAGGGAATTCGCTGAAGCTTTCTTT. This sequence encodes CASLKREFAEAFF.

The CDR3 DNA reads as TGTGCCAGCAGTTCCACTACAGGAACCCAGTACTTC. Its translation is CASSSTTGTQYF. The V gene is TRBV6-5, the J gene TRBJ2-5; D is perhaps TRBD1 (5 bases). The CDR3 sequence is 12 residues long. Deletions cut 4 bases from V and 8 bases from J, with 11 bases between. Germline CDR1 reads MNHEY; CDR2 reads SVGAGI.

This clone has a handful of counts. This chain joins TRBV7-2 and TRBJ2-7; TRBD2 matches at 15 bases. Per the germline V gene, CDR1 is SGHTA and CDR2 is FQGNSA. There are 17 residues in the CDR3. V lost 4 bases and J lost 6; bases outside the gene matches: 10. The CDR3 nucleotides are TGTGCCAGCAGCTCACCGGGACTAGCGGGGGGAACTAGCGAGCAGTACTTC. Its translation is CASSSPGLAGGTSEQYF. The complete variable domain, with remaining parts taken from reference TRBV7-2 and TRBJ2-7, reads GAGVSQSPSNKVTEKGKDVELRCDPISGHTALYWYRQSLGQGLEFLIYFQGNSAPDKSGLPSDRFSAERTGGSVSTLTIQRTQQEDSAVYLCASSSPGLAGGTSEQYFGPGTRLTVT.

The chain employs TRBV19 and TRBJ2-1, with 13 bases aligning to TRBD2. The V segment lost 9 bases and the J segment 10 bases; nucleotides outside the gene matches: 6. The germline V gene encodes CDR1 LNHDA and CDR2 SQIVND (reference sequence). CDR3 length: 13 residues. The CDR3: CASRGLAGFEQFF. The CDR3 nucleotides read TGTGCCAGCCGGGGACTAGCGGGATTCGAGCAGTTCTTC. Full variable domain (missing parts from reference TRBV19 and TRBJ2-1): DGGITQSPKYLFRKEGQNVTLSCEQNLNHDAMYWYRQDPGQGLRLIYYSQIVNDFQKGDIAEGYSVSREKKESFPLTVTSAQKNPTAFYLCASRGLAGFEQFFGPGTRLTVL.

The V gene is TRBV7-6, the J gene TRBJ2-5; 11 bases are a match to TRBD1. The CDR3 covers 16 residues. Germline CDR1 reads SGHVS; CDR2 reads FNYEAQ. Unmatched junction bases numbered 10, after V lost 5 bases and J lost 5 bases. The CDR3 DNA follows: TGTGCCAGCAGCCCCGTAACGGACAGGGGGCGCGAGACCCAGTACTTC. It codes for CASSPVTDRGRETQYF.

The chain carries TRBV19 and TRBJ1-5; no definite D call. The CDR3 loop spans 13 amino acids. Trimming cost V 4 bases and J 7 bases, with 11 bases left between them. Looked up from germline, CDR1 is LNHDA and CDR2 is SQIVND (reference sequence). The CDR3 sequence: CASSTTPRQPQHF. CDR3 DNA sequence: TGTGCCAGTAGTACAACTCCTCGACAGCCCCAGCATTTT.

V is TRBV7-2 and J is TRBJ2-1; 9 nucleotides align to TRBD2. From germline, CDR1 is SGHTA and CDR2 FQGNSA. Trimming cost V 2 bases and J 1 base; bases outside gene matches: 3. There are 16 residues in the CDR3. DNA of the CDR3: TGTGCCAGCAGCTTAAGCGGGGGGAGGTCCTACAATGAGCAGTTCTTC. Its protein product is CASSLSGGRSYNEQFF. Full variable domain (remainder filled in from reference TRBV7-2 and TRBJ2-1): GAGVSQSPSNKVTEKGKDVELRCDPISGHTALYWYRQSLGQGLEFLIYFQGNSAPDKSGLPSDRFSAERTGGSVSTLTIQRTQQEDSAVYLCASSLSGGRSYNEQFFGPGTRLTVL.